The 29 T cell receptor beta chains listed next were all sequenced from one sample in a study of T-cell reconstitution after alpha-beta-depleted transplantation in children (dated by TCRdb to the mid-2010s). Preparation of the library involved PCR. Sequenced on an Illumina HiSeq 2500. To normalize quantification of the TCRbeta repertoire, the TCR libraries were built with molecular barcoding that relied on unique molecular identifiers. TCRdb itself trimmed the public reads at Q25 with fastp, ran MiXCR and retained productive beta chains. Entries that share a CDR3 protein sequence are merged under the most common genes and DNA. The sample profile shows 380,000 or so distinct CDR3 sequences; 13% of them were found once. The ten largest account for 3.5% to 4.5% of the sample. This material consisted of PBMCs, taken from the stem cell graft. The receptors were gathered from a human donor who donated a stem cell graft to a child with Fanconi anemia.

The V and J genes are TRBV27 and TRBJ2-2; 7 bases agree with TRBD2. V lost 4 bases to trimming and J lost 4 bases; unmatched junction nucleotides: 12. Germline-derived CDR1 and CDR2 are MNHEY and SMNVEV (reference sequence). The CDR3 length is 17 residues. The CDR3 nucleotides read TGTGCCAGCAGTTCTCCAGCGGGAAGGGTTATCACCGGGGAGCTGTTTTTT. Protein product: CASSSPAGRVITGELFF.

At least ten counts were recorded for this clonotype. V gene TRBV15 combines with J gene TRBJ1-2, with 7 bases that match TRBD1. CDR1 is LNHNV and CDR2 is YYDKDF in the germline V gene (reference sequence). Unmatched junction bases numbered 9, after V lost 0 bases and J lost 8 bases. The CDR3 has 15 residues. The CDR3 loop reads CATSRDRTGSGGYTF. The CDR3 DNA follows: TGTGCCACCAGCAGAGATCGGACAGGTTCGGGCGGCTACACCTTC.

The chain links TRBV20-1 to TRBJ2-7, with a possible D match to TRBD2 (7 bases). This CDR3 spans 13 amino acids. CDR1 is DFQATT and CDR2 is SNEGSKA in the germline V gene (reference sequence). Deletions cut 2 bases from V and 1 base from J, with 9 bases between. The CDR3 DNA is TGCAGTGCTAGAAGGGGGGGGTCCTACGAGCAGTACGTC. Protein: CSARRGGSYEQYV.

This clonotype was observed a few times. DNA for the CDR3: TGCGCCAGCAGCGAGGAGAGGGGCCCTTATGGCTACACCTTC. This translates into CASSEERGPYGYTF. The rearrangement uses TRBV5-1 and TRBJ1-2, with TRBD1 as a possible D gene (5 bases). In germline, CDR1 is SGHRS, CDR2 YFSETQ. Deletions cut 4 bases from V and 5 bases from J, with 15 bases between. CDR3 length equals 14 residues.

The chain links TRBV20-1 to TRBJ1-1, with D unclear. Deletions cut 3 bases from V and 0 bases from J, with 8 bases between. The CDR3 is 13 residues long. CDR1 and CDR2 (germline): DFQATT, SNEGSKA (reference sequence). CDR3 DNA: TGCAGTGCTAGCCGACTTTTGAACACTGAAGCTTTCTTT. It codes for CSASRLLNTEAFF.

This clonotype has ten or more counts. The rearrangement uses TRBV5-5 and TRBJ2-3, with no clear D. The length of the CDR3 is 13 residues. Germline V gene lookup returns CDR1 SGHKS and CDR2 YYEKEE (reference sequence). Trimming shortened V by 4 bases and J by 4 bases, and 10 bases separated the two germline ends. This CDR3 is CASSGMGADTQYF. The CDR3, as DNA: TGTGCCAGCAGCGGGATGGGTGCAGATACGCAGTATTTT.

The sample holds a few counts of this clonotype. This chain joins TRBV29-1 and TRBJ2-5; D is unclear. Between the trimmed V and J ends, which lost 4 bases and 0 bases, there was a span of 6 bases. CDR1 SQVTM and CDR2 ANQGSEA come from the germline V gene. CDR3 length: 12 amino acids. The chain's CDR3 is CSVVTYQETQYF. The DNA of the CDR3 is TGCAGCGTTGTGACGTACCAAGAGACCCAGTACTTC.

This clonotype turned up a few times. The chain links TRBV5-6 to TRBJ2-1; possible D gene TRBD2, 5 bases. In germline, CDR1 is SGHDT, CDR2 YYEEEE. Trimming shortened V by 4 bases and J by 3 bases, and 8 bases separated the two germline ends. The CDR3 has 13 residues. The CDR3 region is CASSEDYYNEQFF. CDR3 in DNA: TGTGCCAGCAGCGAAGACTACTACAATGAGCAGTTCTTC.

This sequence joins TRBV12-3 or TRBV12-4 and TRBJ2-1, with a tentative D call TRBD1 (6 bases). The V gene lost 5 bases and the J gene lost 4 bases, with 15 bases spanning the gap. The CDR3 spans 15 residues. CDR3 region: CASSDTGTLYNEQFF. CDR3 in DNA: TGTGCCAGCAGTGATACCGGGACACTATACAATGAGCAGTTCTTC.

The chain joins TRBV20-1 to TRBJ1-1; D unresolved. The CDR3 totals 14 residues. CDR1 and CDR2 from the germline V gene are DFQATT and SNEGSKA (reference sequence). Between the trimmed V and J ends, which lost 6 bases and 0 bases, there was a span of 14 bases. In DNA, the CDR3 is TGCAGTGCCGACCCGACGGAGATGAACACTGAAGCTTTCTTT. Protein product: CSADPTEMNTEAFF.

Here the CDR3 DNA reads TGTGCCAGCAGCCGTGCAGCGGGGATGAACACCGGGGAGCTGTTTTTT. Its protein product is CASSRAAGMNTGELFF. The chain joins TRBV7-6 to TRBJ2-2; 7 positions match TRBD2. V lost 5 bases and J lost 1; bases outside the gene matches: 7. Germline CDR1 reads SGHVS; CDR2 reads FNYEAQ. The CDR3 contains 16 residues.

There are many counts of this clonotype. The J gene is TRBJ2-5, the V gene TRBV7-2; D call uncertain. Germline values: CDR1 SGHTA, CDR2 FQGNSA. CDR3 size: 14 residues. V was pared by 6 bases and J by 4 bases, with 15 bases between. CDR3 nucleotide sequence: TGTGCCAGCAGGGAGATGAGGTCCCGAGAGACCCAGTACTTC. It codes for CASREMRSRETQYF.

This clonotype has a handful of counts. The chain's CDR3 is CASSEGRGIPDTQYF. For the CDR3, the DNA is TGTGCCAGCAGTGAAGGGCGGGGGATACCAGATACGCAGTATTTT. J is TRBJ2-3 and V is TRBV2; 7 nucleotides align to TRBD2. This CDR3 is 15 amino acids long. V shed 1 base, J shed 4 bases, and the junction held 5 bases outside the gene matches. Looked up from germline, CDR1 is SNHLY and CDR2 is FYNNEI.

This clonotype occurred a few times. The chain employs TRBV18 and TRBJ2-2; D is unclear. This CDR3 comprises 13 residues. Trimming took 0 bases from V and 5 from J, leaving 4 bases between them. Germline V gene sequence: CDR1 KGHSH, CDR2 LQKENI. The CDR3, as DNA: TGTGCCAGCTCACCACCCCTAACCGGGGAGCTGTTTTTT. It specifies CASSPPLTGELFF.

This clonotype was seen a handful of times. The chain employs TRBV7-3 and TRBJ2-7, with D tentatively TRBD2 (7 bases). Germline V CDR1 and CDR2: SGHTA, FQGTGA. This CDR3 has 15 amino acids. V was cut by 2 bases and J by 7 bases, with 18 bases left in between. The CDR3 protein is CASSLERGGSVEQYF. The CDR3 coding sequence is TGTGCCAGCAGCTTAGAGAGGGGGGGCTCCGTGGAGCAGTACTTC.

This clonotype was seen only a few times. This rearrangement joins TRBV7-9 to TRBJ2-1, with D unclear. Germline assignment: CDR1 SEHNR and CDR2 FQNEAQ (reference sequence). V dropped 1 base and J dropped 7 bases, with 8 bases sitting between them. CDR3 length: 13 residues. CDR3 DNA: TGTGCCAGCAGCTTAGTCCTTGCAAATGAGCAGTTCTTC. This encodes CASSLVLANEQFF.

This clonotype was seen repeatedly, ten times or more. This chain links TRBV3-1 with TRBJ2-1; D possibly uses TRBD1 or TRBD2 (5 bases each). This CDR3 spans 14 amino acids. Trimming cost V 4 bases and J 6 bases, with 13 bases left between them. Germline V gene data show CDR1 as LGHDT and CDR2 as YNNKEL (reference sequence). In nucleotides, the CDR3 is TGTGCCAGCAGCCGTCCGGGACGGATCAATGAGCAGTTCTTC. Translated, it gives CASSRPGRINEQFF.

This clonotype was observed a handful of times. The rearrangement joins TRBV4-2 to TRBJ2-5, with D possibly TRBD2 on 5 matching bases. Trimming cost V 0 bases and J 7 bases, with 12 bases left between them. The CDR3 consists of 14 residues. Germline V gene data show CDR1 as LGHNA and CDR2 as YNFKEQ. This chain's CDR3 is CASSQDPFEGTQYF. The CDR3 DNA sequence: TGTGCCAGCAGCCAAGATCCCTTCGAGGGGACCCAGTACTTC.

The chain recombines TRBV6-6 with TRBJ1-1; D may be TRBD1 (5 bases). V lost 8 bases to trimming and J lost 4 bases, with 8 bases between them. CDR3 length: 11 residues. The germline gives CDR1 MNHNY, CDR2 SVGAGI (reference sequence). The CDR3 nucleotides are TGTGCCAGCGGGGGGGGCACTGAAGCTTTCTTT. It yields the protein CASGGGTEAFF.

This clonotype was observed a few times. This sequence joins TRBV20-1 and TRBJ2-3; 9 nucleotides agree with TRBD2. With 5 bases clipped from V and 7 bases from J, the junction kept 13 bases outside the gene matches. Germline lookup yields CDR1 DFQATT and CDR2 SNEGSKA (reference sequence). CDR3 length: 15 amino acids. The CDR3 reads CSAPRGSGGGNTQYF. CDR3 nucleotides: TGCAGTGCTCCCCGGGGTAGCGGGGGAGGAAATACGCAGTATTTT.

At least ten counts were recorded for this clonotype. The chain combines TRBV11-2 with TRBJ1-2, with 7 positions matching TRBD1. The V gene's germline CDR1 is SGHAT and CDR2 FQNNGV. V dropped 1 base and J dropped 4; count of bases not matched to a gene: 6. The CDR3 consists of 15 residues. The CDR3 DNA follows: TGTGCCAGCAGCTTAGGCTTTCAGGGGGTCTATGGCTACACCTTC. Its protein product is CASSLGFQGVYGYTF. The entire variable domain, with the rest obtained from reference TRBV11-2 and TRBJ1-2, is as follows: EAGVAQSPRYKIIEKRQSVAFWCNPISGHATLYWYQQILGQGPKLLIQFQNNGVVDDSQLPKDRFSAERLKGVDSTLKIQPAKLEDSAVYLCASSLGFQGVYGYTFGSGTRLTVV.

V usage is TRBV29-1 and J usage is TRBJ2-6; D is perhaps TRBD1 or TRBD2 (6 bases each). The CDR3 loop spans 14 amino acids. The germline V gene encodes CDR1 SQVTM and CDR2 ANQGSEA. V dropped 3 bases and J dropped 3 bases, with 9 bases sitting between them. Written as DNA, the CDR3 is TGCAGCGTTGATGGGGGGCTTGGGGCCAACGTCCTGACTTTC. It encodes CSVDGGLGANVLTF. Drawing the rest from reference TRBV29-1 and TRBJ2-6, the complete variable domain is SAVISQKPSRDICQRGTSLTIQCQVDSQVTMMFWYRQQPGQSLTLIATANQGSEATYESGFVIDKFPISRPNLTFSTLTVSNMSPEDSSIYLCSVDGGLGANVLTFGAGSRLTVL.

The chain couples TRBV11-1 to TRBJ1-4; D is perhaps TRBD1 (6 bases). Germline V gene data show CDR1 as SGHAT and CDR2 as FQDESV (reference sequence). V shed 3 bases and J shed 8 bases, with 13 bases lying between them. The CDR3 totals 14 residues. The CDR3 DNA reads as TGTGCCAGCAGCTTTTCAGGGGCGCGGGAAAAACTGTTTTTT. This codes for CASSFSGAREKLFF. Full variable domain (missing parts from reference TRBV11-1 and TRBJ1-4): EAEVAQSPRYKITEKSQAVAFWCDPISGHATLYWYRQILGQGPELLVQFQDESVVDDSQLPKDRFSAERLKGVDSTLKIQPAELGDSAMYLCASSFSGAREKLFFGSGTQLSVL.

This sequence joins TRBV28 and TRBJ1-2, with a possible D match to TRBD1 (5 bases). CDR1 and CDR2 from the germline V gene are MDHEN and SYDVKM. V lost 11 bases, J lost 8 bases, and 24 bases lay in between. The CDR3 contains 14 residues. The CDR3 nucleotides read TGTGCCGGAACTTACTCGGGGGGGAAAAGCGGCTACACCTTC. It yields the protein CAGTYSGGKSGYTF.

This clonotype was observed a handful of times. Written as DNA, the CDR3 is TGTGCCAGCTCACGACAACAGGGGGCGAACACTGAAGCTTTCTTT. Translation: CASSRQQGANTEAFF. The chain carries TRBV18 and TRBJ1-1; 9 positions match TRBD1. With V trimmed by 4 bases and J by 1 base, 4 bases remained unmatched. The CDR3 contains 15 residues. Per the germline V gene, CDR1 is KGHSH and CDR2 is LQKENI. Supplemented by reference TRBV18 and TRBJ1-1, the full variable domain reads NAGVMQNPRHLVRRRGQEARLRCSPMKGHSHVYWYRQLPEEGLKFMVYLQKENIIDESGMPKERFSAEFPKEGPSILRIQQVVRGDSAAYFCASSRQQGANTEAFFGQGTRLTVV.

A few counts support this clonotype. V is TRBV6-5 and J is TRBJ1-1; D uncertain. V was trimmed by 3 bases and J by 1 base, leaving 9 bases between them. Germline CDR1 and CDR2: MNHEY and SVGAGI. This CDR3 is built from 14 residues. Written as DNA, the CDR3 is TGTGCCAGCAGTTATCCCGACACGAACACTGAAGCTTTCTTT. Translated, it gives CASSYPDTNTEAFF.

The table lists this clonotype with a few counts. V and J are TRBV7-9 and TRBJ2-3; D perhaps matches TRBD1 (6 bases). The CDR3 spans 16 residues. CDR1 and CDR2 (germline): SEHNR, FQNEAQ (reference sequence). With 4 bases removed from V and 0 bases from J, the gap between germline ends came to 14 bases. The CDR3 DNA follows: TGTGCCAGCAGCTATTACCGGGACACTAGCACAGATACGCAGTATTTT. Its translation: CASSYYRDTSTDTQYF.

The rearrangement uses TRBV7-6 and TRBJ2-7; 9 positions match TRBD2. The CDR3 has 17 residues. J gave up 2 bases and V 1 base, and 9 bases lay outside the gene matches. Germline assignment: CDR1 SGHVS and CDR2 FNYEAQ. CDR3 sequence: CASSLGGLAGTTYEQYF. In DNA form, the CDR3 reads TGTGCCAGCAGCTTAGGGGGCCTAGCGGGGACCACCTACGAGCAGTACTTC.

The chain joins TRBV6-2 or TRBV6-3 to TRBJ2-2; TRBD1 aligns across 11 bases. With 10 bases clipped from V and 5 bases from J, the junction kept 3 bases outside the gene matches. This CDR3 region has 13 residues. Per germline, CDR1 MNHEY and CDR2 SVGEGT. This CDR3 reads CATGQGATGELFF. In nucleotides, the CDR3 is TGTGCCACTGGACAGGGGGCTACCGGGGAGCTGTTTTTT.